The TCR beta chain described here comes from a study of blood T cells in healthy people across ages. Extraction yielded at least 5 micrograms of total RNA per sample. A sample-barcoded 5' primer and a J-beta primer mix were used in a second PCR of about 7 to 12 cycles. Each cDNA molecule carried a tag from a template-switch adaptor that contained 12 random nucleotides. MiXCR, run by TCRdb on the 5' RACE reads, gives a single entry per CDR3 protein. The table lists some 1.1 million distinct CDR3 sequences, roughly two fifths of them singletons. Germline CDR1 reads DFQATT; CDR2 reads SNEGSKA (reference sequence). Trimming took 5 bases from V and 7 from J, leaving 24 bases between them. The CDR3 spans 16 residues.

What was sequenced was blood. V is TRBV20-1 and J is TRBJ1-5; tentatively, D is TRBD1 (5 bases). The clonotype comes from a man aged 18-30 years in good health. The CDR3 loop is CSARRGIFQGWQPQHF. The CDR3 DNA is TGCAGTGCTCGCCGGGGTATATTTCAGGGCTGGCAGCCCCAGCATTTT.